The 25 T cell receptor beta chains presented below share a single source sample, sequenced in a study of early T cells in non-severe SARS-CoV-2 infection. TCRdb redid the calling of the 5' RACE reads with MiXCR, one entry per CDR3 protein. The repertoire holds some 57,000 distinct CDR3 sequences, with roughly 5.9% as singletons. What was sequenced was whole blood. These TCRs come from an adult who was a healthcare worker with PCR-confirmed SARS-CoV-2 infection or an uninfected control (not recorded which).

This clonotype was recorded many times. This chain connects TRBV9 to TRBJ2-7; TRBD2 matches at 14 bases. The CDR3 is made up of 16 amino acids. The ends lost 4 bases at V and 4 bases at J; junction bases unmatched: 7. Germline V gene sequence: CDR1 SGDLS, CDR2 YYNGEE. CDR3 coding DNA: TGTGCCAGCAGCCCCCGACTAGCGGGAGGGCCGTACGAGCAGTACTTC. Translation: CASSPRLAGGPYEQYF.

At least ten counts were recorded for this clonotype. The rearrangement uses TRBV20-1 and TRBJ2-1; tentative D call: TRBD2 (6 bases). The V end was cut by 0 bases, the J end by 5 bases, with 17 bases between. CDR1 DFQATT and CDR2 SNEGSKA come from the germline V gene (reference sequence). CDR3 length: 16 amino acids. CDR3 DNA sequence: TGCAGTGCTAGAGATCCGGTAGCGGTATTAAACAATGAGCAGTTCTTC. Its translation is CSARDPVAVLNNEQFF.

The chain has TRBV29-1 and TRBJ2-7; TRBD2 aligns across 7 bases. Per the germline V gene, CDR1 is SQVTM and CDR2 is ANQGSEA. After removal of 0 bases from V and 4 bases from J, the junction contained 9 bases not matched to a gene. The CDR3 contains 15 residues. For the CDR3, the DNA is TGCAGCGTTGAAGATGGGGCTAGCGGAGGGTACGAGCAGTACTTC. Translation: CSVEDGASGGYEQYF.

There are a few counts of this clonotype. The chain combines TRBV14 with TRBJ2-1; D gene unclear. The germline gives CDR1 SGHDN, CDR2 FVKESK. This CDR3 spans 11 amino acids. V was cut by 2 bases and J by 6 bases, with 2 bases left in between. CDR3: CASSQSNEQFF. CDR3 nucleotide sequence: TGTGCCAGCAGCCAAAGCAATGAGCAGTTCTTC.

The gene calls are TRBV5-1 and TRBJ2-5, with D possibly matching TRBD1 (7 bases). CDR1 and CDR2 from the germline V gene are SGHRS and YFSETQ. Trimming cost V 7 bases and J 9 bases, with 25 bases left between them. This CDR3 has 15 amino acids. CDR3 DNA: TGCGCCAGCTCTCTGGAGGGGGCTAGCTATTCCGCCCAGTACTTC. Its translation: CASSLEGASYSAQYF.

In this sample, this clonotype turned up many times. The chain carries TRBV20-1 and TRBJ2-5; 8 bases line up with TRBD2. CDR1 DFQATT and CDR2 SNEGSKA come from the germline V gene (reference sequence). J lost 5 bases, V lost 5 bases, and 7 bases had no gene match. The CDR3 spans 13 residues. CDR3 protein: CSAPPGGGETQYF. In DNA form, the CDR3 reads TGCAGTGCTCCCCCCGGGGGGGGGGAGACCCAGTACTTC.

About this clonotype itself: This clone may be a read error of a much larger clone one base away. The chain carries TRBV6-6 and TRBJ2-7; 13 bases align to TRBD2. The CDR3 spans 17 residues. Per the germline V gene, CDR1 is MNHNY and CDR2 is SVGAGI (reference sequence). CDR3 residues: CASTKGGLAGSSFEQYF. The CDR3 DNA reads TGTGCCAGCACTAAAGGGGGACTAGCGGGGAGCTCCTTCGAGCAGTACTTC.

This clonotype was detected only a few times. The chain employs TRBV6-2 or TRBV6-3 and TRBJ1-1; TRBD1 agrees at 8 bases. Per germline, CDR1 MNHEY and CDR2 SVGEGT. This CDR3 comprises 14 residues. V trimming: 6 bases; J trimming: 8 bases; junction bases outside the gene matches: 11. The CDR3: CASSSIQGAREAFF. The CDR3 region has the DNA TGTGCCAGCAGCTCCATTCAGGGGGCAAGGGAAGCTTTCTTT.

This clonotype has only a few counts. The chain employs TRBV7-2 and TRBJ1-3, with TRBD1 matching 7 bases. The CDR3 covers 16 residues. V was pared by 2 bases and J by 4 bases, with 8 bases of the junction left unmatched. CDR1 SGHTA and CDR2 FQGNSA come from the germline V gene. This chain's CDR3 is CASSLLTGVSGNTIYF. The CDR3 DNA follows: TGTGCCAGCAGCTTACTAACAGGGGTCTCAGGAAACACCATATATTTT.

This clonotype was found many times. This chain connects TRBV30 to TRBJ1-5; D is perhaps TRBD1 (5 bases). V dropped 0 bases and J dropped 6 bases, with 24 bases sitting between them. The CDR3 is 18 residues long. The germline CDR1 and CDR2 sequences are GTSNPN and SVGIG (reference sequence). The CDR3 DNA reads TGTGCCTGGAGTGTAAATCCCCCAGGGAGGGGTCGGGCTCAGCCCCAGCATTTT. Translated, it gives CAWSVNPPGRGRAQPQHF.

This clonotype was seen many times. V gene TRBV6-5 combines with J gene TRBJ2-2; perhaps D is TRBD1 or TRBD2 (5 bases each). The ends were cut back, 8 bases at V and 0 bases at J, with 13 bases in the middle. Germline-derived CDR1 and CDR2 are MNHEY and SVGAGI. The CDR3 runs 15 residues. CDR3 sequence reads: CASSRWGTNTGELFF. The CDR3 nucleotides are TGTGCCAGCTCCCGATGGGGGACGAACACCGGGGAGCTGTTTTTT.

Many counts were recorded for this clonotype. The chain carries TRBV29-1 and TRBJ1-2, with 11 bases that match TRBD1. V lost 3 bases to trimming and J lost 5 bases; unmatched junction nucleotides: 5. The CDR3 consists of 14 residues. Germline CDR1 and CDR2: SQVTM and ANQGSEA. CDR3 DNA sequence: TGCAGCGTTGAGCATGGACAGGGGGCATATGGCTACACCTTC. Its translation: CSVEHGQGAYGYTF.

The CDR3 is CASSLSSGQGSNQPQHF. In nucleotides, the CDR3 is TGTGCCAGCAGTCTCAGCTCGGGACAGGGTAGCAATCAGCCCCAGCATTTT. The rearrangement uses TRBV27 and TRBJ1-5, with 9 bases identical to TRBD1. The CDR3 length is 17 residues. V was pared by 5 bases and J by 0 bases, with 8 bases of the junction left unmatched. Per the germline V gene, CDR1 is MNHEY and CDR2 is SMNVEV (reference sequence).

The chain joins TRBV27 to TRBJ2-3; 10 nucleotides align to TRBD2. The V gene end was trimmed by 3 bases and the J gene end by 2 bases; junction bases not matched to a gene: 5. CDR3 length equals 16 residues. Germline assignment: CDR1 MNHEY and CDR2 SMNVEV (reference sequence). CDR3 in amino acids: CASSFLLAGFTDTQYF. The DNA of the CDR3 is TGTGCCAGCAGTTTCCTACTAGCGGGGTTCACAGATACGCAGTATTTT.

Many counts were recorded for this clonotype. The rearrangement uses TRBV29-1 and TRBJ2-7; D perhaps matches TRBD2 (5 bases). This CDR3 has 13 residues. The V and J ends lost 3 bases and 1 base respectively, with 10 bases between them. Germline V gene sequence: CDR1 SQVTM, CDR2 ANQGSEA. CDR3: CSVDSGNSYEQYF. CDR3 DNA: TGCAGCGTTGATTCCGGGAATTCCTACGAGCAGTACTTC.

This clonotype was seen many times. The V gene is TRBV20-1, the J gene TRBJ2-7; 9 nucleotides line up with TRBD1. The germline V gene has CDR1 DFQATT and CDR2 SNEGSKA (reference sequence). The CDR3 has 13 amino acids. The trim removed 6 bases at V and 5 bases at J, leaving 8 bases unmatched. The CDR3 DNA reads as TGCAGTGCCCCTATGACAGGGGGGAACGAGCAGTACTTC. Translating it yields CSAPMTGGNEQYF.

This clonotype turned up a few times. V and J are TRBV7-3 and TRBJ1-6, with D possibly TRBD1 on 5 matching bases. CDR3 length equals 16 residues. V shed 2 bases and J shed 6 bases, with 14 bases lying between them. Germline loops: CDR1 SGHTA, CDR2 FQGTGA. The CDR3 nucleotides are TGTGCCAGCAGCTTATCTAGGGCAGGGAGTAATTCACCCCTCCACTTT. Translation: CASSLSRAGSNSPLHF.

This clonotype has ten or more counts. This chain connects TRBV29-1 to TRBJ1-1; D ambiguous. Trimming took off 4 bases at V and 0 bases at J, with 9 bases between the two ends. The germline V gene encodes CDR1 SQVTM and CDR2 ANQGSEA. This CDR3 is built from 13 residues. The CDR3 nucleotides read TGCAGCGTTGGGGCCAGAATGAACACTGAAGCTTTCTTT. Translating it yields CSVGARMNTEAFF.

The sample holds many counts of this clonotype. The gene calls are TRBV14 and TRBJ2-1, with no clear D. Trimming took off 1 base at V and 12 bases at J, with 13 bases between the two ends. From germline, CDR1 is SGHDN and CDR2 FVKESK. There are 13 residues in the CDR3. The DNA for the CDR3 is TGTGCCAGCAGCCAAGCCCATATTGGGGTGCAGTTCTTC. The encoded protein is CASSQAHIGVQFF.

This clonotype has ten or more counts. V and J are TRBV18 and TRBJ2-7; D unresolved. V was pared by 2 bases and J by 0 bases, with 11 bases between. The germline CDR1 and CDR2 sequences are KGHSH and LQKENI. The CDR3 contains 15 residues. The CDR3 DNA reads as TGTGCCAGCTCACCAGGCCAGAGGAGCTCCTACGAGCAGTACTTC. This encodes CASSPGQRSSYEQYF.

This clonotype was detected a few times. The chain employs TRBV12-3 or TRBV12-4 and TRBJ2-2; D ambiguous. The CDR3 has 11 amino acids. V lost 5 bases to trimming and J lost 6 bases, with 4 bases between them. The CDR3 region is CASSGPGELFF. Here the CDR3 DNA reads TGTGCCAGCAGTGGCCCCGGGGAGCTGTTTTTT.

This clonotype was seen many times. The rearrangement uses TRBV5-6 and TRBJ1-2, with unresolved D. The CDR3 spans 13 residues. Germline V gene data show CDR1 as SGHDT and CDR2 as YYEEEE. The germline V and J ends were trimmed by 6 bases and 3 bases, with 12 bases remaining between them. The CDR3, as DNA: TGTGCCAGCATTCTGCGGGGTTACTATGGCTACACCTTC. Residues: CASILRGYYGYTF. Full variable domain (missing parts from reference TRBV5-6 and TRBJ1-2): DAGVTQSPTHLIKTRGQQVTLRCSPKSGHDTVSWYQQALGQGPQFIFQYYEEEERQRGNFPDRFSGHQFPNYSSELNVNALLLGDSALYLCASILRGYYGYTFGSGTRLTVV.

This clonotype has only a few counts. The V gene is TRBV11-2, the J gene TRBJ1-1; D may be TRBD1 (6 bases). The CDR3 loop spans 15 amino acids. V gave up 4 bases and J gave up 5 bases, with 17 bases separating them. Per germline, CDR1 SGHAT and CDR2 FQNNGV. CDR3 in DNA: TGTGCCAGCAGCTCAGCCCGCAGGGGATGGACTGAAGCTTTCTTT. Translation: CASSSARRGWTEAFF.

This clonotype occurred many times. The chain has TRBV5-5 and TRBJ1-5; no clear D. V lost 0 bases to trimming and J lost 7 bases, with 8 bases between them. This CDR3 contains 13 residues. Germline V gives CDR1 SGHKS, CDR2 YYEKEE (reference sequence). The CDR3 reads CASSLASAQPQHF. DNA for the CDR3: TGTGCCAGCAGCTTGGCCTCTGCGCAGCCCCAGCATTTT.

This clonotype was observed at least ten times. This chain joins TRBV5-4 and TRBJ2-5; D unclear. The germline V and J ends were trimmed by 2 bases and 7 bases, with 15 bases remaining between them. Germline CDR1 is SGHNT and CDR2 is YYREEE (reference sequence). This CDR3 spans 14 amino acids. CDR3 in amino acids: CASSFGPMEGTQYF. In DNA, the CDR3 is TGTGCCAGCAGCTTCGGTCCCATGGAAGGGACCCAGTACTTC.